The clone carrying this TCR beta chain was picked up a small number of times. The data were obtained in a study of blood T cell repertoires in COVID-19. For the study at large: The United States, Italy and Spain were the sources of the acute and convalescent COVID-19 samples. PBMCs, B-cell-depleted T cells, or T cells were the source of the cDNA or gDNA that made up the material.

The germline CDR1 and CDR2 sequences are LNHDA and SQIVND (reference sequence). J gave up 8 bases and V 5 bases, and 6 bases lay outside the gene matches. This CDR3 has 13 residues. Original handling: Estimation of nucleated cell counts was performed using reference gene primer amplification. The assay was immunoSEQ multiplex PCR, and TCRdb's table has in-frame clones only and misses some. That table is the source of V, J and clone size, and D and trimming were worked out from the DNA. The sample holds 60,000 to 75,000 clones, roughly 85% seen once. The chain links TRBV19 to TRBJ1-2, with 9 bases lining up with TRBD1. The sample taken for sequencing was peripheral blood. The sequence was obtained from a human donor in a cohort sampled during active COVID-19. The CDR3 nucleotides read TGTGCCAGTAGTCCGACAGGGGGAAGAGGCTACACCTTC. As protein: CASSPTGGRGYTF.